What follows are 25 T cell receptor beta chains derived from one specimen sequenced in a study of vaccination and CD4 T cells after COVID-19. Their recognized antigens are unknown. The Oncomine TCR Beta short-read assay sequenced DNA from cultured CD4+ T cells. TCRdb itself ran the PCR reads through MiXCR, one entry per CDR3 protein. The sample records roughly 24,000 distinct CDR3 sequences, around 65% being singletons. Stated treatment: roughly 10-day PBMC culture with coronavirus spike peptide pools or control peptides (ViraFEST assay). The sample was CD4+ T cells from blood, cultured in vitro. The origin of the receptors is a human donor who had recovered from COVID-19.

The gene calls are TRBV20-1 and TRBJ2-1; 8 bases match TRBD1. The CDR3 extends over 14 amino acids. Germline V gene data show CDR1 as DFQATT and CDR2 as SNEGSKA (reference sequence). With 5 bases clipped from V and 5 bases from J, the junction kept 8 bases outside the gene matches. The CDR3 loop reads CSAYDRGSHNEQFF. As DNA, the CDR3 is TGCAGTGCTTACGACAGGGGATCGCACAATGAGCAGTTCTTC.

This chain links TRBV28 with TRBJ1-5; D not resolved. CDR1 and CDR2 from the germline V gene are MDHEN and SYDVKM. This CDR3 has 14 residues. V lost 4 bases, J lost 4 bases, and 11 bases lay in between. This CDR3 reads CASSSSPFNQPQHF. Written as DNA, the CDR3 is TGTGCCAGCAGTTCGTCTCCCTTTAATCAGCCCCAGCATTTT.

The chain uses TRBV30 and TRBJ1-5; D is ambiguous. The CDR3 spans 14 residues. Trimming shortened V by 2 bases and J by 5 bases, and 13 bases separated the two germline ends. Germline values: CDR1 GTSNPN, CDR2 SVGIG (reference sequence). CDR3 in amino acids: CAWSTRVRDQPQHF. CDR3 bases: TGTGCCTGGAGTACCCGGGTACGTGATCAGCCCCAGCATTTT.

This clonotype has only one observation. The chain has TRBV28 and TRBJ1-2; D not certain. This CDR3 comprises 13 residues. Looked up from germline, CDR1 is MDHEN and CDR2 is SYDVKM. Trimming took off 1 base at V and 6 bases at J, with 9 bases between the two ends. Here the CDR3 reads CASSLSRRDGYTF. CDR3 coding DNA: TGTGCCAGCAGTTTATCACGACGAGATGGCTACACCTTC.

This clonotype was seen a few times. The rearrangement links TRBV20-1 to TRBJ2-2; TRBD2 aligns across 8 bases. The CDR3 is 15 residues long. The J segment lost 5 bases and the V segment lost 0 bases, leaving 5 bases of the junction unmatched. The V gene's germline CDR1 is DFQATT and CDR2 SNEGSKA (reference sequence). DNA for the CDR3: TGCAGTGCTAGAGATTCGGGAGGGCCGACCGGGGAGCTGTTTTTT. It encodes CSARDSGGPTGELFF.

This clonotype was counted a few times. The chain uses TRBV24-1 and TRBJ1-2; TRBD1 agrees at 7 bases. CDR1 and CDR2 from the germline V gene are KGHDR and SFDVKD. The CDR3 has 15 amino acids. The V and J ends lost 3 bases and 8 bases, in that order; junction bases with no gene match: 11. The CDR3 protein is CATSDPKQGRGGYTF. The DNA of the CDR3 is TGTGCCACCAGTGATCCAAAACAGGGGCGTGGGGGCTACACCTTC.

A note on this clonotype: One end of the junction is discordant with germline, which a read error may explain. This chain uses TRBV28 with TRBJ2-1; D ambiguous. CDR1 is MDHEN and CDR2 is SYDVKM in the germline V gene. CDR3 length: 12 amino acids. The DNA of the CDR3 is TGTGCGAGCAGGAGCTCCTACAATGAGCAGTTCTTC. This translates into CASRSSYNEQFF.

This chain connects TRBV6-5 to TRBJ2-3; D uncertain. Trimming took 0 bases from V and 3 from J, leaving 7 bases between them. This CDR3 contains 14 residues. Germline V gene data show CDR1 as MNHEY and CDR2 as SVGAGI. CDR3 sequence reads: CASSYSGLTDTQYF. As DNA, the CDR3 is TGTGCCAGCAGTTACTCAGGGCTTACAGATACGCAGTATTTT.

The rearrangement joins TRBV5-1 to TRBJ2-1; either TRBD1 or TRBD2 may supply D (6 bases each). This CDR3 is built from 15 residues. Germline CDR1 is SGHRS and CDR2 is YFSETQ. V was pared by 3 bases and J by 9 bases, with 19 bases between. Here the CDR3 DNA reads TGCGCCAGCAGCTGGGGACTCGAAGTCAGGGGTGAGCAGTTCTTC. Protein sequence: CASSWGLEVRGEQFF.

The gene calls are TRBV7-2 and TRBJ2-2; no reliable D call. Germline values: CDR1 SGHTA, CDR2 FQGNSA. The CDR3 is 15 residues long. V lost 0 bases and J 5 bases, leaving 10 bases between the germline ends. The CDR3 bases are TGTGCCAGCAGCTTAGCGTTGTTGGGGACCGGGGAGCTGTTTTTT. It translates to CASSLALLGTGELFF.

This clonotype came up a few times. The CDR3 loop is CASSFLGSNYGYTF. The CDR3 nucleotides are TGTGCCAGCAGTTTCTTGGGCAGCAACTATGGCTACACCTTC. V and J are TRBV27 and TRBJ1-2; no definite D call. The V gene lost 3 bases and the J gene lost 2 bases, with 10 bases spanning the gap. Germline loops: CDR1 MNHEY, CDR2 SMNVEV (reference sequence). CDR3 length: 14 residues.

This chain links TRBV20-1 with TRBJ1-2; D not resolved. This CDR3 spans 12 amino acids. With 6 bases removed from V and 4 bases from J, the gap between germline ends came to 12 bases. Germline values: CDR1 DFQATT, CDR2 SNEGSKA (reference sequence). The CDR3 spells CSAPLSGYGYTF. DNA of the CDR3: TGCAGTGCCCCCTTATCGGGCTATGGCTACACCTTC.

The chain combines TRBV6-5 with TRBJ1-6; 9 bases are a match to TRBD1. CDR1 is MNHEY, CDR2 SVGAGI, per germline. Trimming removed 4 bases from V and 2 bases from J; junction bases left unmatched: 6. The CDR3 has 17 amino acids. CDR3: CASSSGTGRTYNSPLHF. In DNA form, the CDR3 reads TGTGCCAGCAGTTCCGGGACAGGGAGAACCTATAATTCACCCCTCCACTTT.

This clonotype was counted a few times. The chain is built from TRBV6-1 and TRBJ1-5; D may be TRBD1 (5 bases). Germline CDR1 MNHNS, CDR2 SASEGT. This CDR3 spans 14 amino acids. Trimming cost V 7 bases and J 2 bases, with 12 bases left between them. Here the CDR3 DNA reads TGTGCCAGCACAACCCAGGGAGGCAATCAGCCCCAGCATTTT. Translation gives CASTTQGGNQPQHF.

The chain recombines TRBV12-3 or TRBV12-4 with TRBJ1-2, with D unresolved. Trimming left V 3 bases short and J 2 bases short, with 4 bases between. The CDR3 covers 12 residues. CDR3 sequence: CASSLMNYGYTF. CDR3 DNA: TGTGCCAGCAGTTTGATGAACTATGGCTACACCTTC.

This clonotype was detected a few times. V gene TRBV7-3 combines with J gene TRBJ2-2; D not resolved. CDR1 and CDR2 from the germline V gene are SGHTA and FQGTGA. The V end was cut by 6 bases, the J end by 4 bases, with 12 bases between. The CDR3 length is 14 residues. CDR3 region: CASRSLGRTGELFF. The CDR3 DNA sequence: TGTGCCAGCAGAAGTTTGGGTCGCACCGGGGAGCTGTTTTTT. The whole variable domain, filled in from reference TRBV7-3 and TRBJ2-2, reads GAGVSQTPSNKVTEKGKYVELRCDPISGHTALYWYRQSLGQGPEFLIYFQGTGAADDSGLPNDRFFAVRPEGSVSTLKIQRTERGDSAVYLCASRSLGRTGELFFGEGSRLTVL.

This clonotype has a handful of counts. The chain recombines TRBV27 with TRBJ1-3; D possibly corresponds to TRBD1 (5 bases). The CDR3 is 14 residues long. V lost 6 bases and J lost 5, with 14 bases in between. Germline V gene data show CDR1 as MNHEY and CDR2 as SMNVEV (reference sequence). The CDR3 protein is CASRSGRGRNTIYF. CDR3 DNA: TGTGCCAGCAGGTCCGGCCGGGGGAGAAACACCATATATTTT.

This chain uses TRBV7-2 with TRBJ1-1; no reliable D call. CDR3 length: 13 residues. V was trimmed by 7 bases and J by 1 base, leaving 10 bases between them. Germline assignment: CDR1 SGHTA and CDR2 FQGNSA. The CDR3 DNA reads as TGTGCCAGCACCAGACTTCAGAACACTGAAGCTTTCTTT. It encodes CASTRLQNTEAFF.

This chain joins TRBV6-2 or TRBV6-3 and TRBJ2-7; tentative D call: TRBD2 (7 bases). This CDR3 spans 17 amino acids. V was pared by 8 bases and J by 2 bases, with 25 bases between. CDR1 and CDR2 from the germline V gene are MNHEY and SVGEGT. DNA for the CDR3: TGTGCCAGCCTCCGGGCCCCTAGGGGGGGGACCCCCTACGAGCAGTACTTC. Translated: CASLRAPRGGTPYEQYF.

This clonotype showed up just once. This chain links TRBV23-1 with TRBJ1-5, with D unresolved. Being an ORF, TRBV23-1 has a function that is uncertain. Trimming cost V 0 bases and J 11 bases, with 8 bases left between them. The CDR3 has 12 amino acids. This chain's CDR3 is CASSQSRRSQHF. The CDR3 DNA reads TGCGCCAGCAGTCAATCGCGGCGGTCCCAGCATTTT.

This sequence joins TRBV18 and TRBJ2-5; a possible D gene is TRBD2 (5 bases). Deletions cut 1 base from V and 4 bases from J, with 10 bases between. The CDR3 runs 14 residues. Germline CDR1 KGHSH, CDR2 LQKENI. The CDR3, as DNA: TGTGCCAGCTCACCACGGACTGACGGAGAGACCCAGTACTTC. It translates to CASSPRTDGETQYF.

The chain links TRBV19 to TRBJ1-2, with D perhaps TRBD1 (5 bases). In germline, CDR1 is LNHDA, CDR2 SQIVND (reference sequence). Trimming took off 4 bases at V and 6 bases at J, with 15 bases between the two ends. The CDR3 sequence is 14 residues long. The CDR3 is CASSTSQGFDGYTF. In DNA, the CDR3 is TGTGCCAGTAGTACTTCGCAGGGTTTCGATGGCTACACCTTC.

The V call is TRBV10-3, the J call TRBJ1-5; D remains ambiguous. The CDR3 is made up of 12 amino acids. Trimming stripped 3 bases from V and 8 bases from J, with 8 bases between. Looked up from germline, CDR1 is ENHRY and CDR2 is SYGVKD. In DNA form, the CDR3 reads TGTGCCATCAGTGAAAACGCGGAGCCCCAGCATTTT. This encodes CAISENAEPQHF.

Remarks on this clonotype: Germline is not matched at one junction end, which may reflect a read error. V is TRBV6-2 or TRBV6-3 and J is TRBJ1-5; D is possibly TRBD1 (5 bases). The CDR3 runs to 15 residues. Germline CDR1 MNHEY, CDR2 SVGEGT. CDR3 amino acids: CASSVGHHSSQPQHF. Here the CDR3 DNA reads TGTGCCAGCAGCGTCGGACACCATAGCAGTCAGCCCCAGCATTTT.

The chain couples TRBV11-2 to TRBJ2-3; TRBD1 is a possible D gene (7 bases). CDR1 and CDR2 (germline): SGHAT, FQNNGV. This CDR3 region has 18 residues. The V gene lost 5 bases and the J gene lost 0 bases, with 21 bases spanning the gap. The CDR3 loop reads CASSRRAGGNPSTDTQYF. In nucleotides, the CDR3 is TGTGCCAGCAGCCGGCGGGCAGGGGGGAACCCTAGCACAGATACGCAGTATTTT.